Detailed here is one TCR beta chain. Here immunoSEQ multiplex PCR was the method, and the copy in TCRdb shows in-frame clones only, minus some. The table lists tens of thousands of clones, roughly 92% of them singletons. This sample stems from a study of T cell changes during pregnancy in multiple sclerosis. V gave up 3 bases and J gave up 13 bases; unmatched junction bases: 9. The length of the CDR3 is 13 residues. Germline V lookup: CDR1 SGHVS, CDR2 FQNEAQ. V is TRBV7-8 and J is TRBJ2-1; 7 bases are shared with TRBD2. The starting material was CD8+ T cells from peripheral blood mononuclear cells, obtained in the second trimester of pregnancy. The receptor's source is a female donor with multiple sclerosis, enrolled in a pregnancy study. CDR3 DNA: TGTGCCAGCAGCTTGTACGGGGGGAACGGACAGTTCTTC. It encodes CASSLYGGNGQFF.